This T cell receptor (beta chain) was recorded in a study of blood T cell repertoires in COVID-19. Whole-study context: From T cells, B-cell-depleted T cells, or PBMCs came the material, which was cDNA or gDNA.

Trimming took 0 bases from V and 6 from J; bases not matched to a gene: 9. Germline V gives CDR1 SGDLS, CDR2 YYNGEE. The CDR3 is 16 residues long. TCRdb keeps only in-frame clones here, not all; method: immunoSEQ multiplex PCR. The sample carries about 530,000 clones, 85% to 90% recorded once. Seattle's enrolled individuals joined amid active infection and were then monitored longitudinally. The rearrangement links TRBV9 to TRBJ1-2, with 9 bases aligning to TRBD1. This sequence was found in a woman in her forties or fifties with COVID-19, enrolled during active disease. Material for sequencing was peripheral blood. The CDR3 spells CASSVARGQGEDGYTF. For the CDR3, the DNA is TGTGCCAGCAGCGTAGCTCGGGGACAGGGTGAGGATGGCTACACCTTC.